The present TCR beta chain was sequenced within a study of Ad26.COV2.S vaccination and SARS-CoV-2 variants. Clones were sequenced by immunoSEQ multiplex PCR, and TCRdb holds only the in-frame ones, with some missing. The sample carries roughly 250,000 clones, roughly nine tenths recorded once. This CDR3 has 14 amino acids. Looked up from germline, CDR1 is SGDLS and CDR2 is YYNGEE. V was pared by 2 bases and J by 2 bases, with 11 bases between. Sample treatment: over 15 received Ad26.COV2.S at low or high dose, single or two shots; five or six received placebo; per-sample allocation not given. Each sample was drawn 63 days after the first injection (of vaccine or placebo).

J is TRBJ2-7 and V is TRBV9; D tentatively fits TRBD1 or TRBD2 (5 bases each). The sequenced sample was peripheral blood, obtained in a trial of Ad26.COV2.S vaccine versus placebo. This receptor was identified in a person between 18 and 60 years old who received the Ad26.COV2.S COVID-19 vaccine or a placebo. DNA of the CDR3: TGTGCCAGCAGCGTGGGACGGGGAACCTACGAGCAGTACTTC. This sequence encodes CASSVGRGTYEQYF.